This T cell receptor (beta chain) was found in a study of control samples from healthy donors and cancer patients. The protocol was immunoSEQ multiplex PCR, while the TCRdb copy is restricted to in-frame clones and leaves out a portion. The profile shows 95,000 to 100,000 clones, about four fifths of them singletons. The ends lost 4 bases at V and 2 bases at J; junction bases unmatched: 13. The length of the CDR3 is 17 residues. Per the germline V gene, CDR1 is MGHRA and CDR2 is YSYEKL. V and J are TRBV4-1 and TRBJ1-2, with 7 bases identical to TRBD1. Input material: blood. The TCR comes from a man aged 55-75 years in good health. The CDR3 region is CASSPSGSGTVNYGYTF. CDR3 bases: TGCGCCAGCAGCCCCTCAGGGTCCGGGACAGTCAACTATGGCTACACCTTC.